These 14 T cell receptor beta chains were sequenced from one sample in a study of T cell responses to AZD1222 COVID-19 vaccine (dated by TCRdb to about 2021). The library was prepared using the immunoSEQ multiplex PCR assay. TCRdb re-hosts the immuneACCESS table, in-frame sequences only. Its copies lack some clones; in the studies checked, an unresolved V gene accounts for under half of them, and the cause for the rest is not known. This sample is represented by some 130,000 clones; 80% to 95% of them were singletons. Of the sample, under 4% falls within the top ten clones. The time point label, as the study defines it: baseline before first vaccination. Specimen: peripheral blood, collected on day 0 of AZD1222 vaccination. The receptor source for this set is an adult in good health.

The rearrangement uses TRBV5-4 and TRBJ1-2; D is ambiguous. The length of the CDR3 is 11 residues. V was pared by 6 bases and J by 11 bases, with 14 bases between. Germline V gene lookup returns CDR1 SGHNT and CDR2 YYREEE (reference sequence). The CDR3 DNA reads as TGTGCCAGCAAAGCGACCGACGCTTACACCTTC. This sequence encodes CASKATDAYTF.

The CDR3 region is CASSGTPKPTDTQYF. DNA for the CDR3: TGTGCCAGCAGCGGGACGCCCAAACCCACAGATACGCAGTATTTT. The chain joins TRBV9 to TRBJ2-3, with D hard to call. The germline V and J ends were trimmed by 3 bases and 2 bases, with 13 bases remaining between them. The V gene's germline CDR1 is SGDLS and CDR2 YYNGEE. This CDR3 spans 15 amino acids.

This chain's CDR3 is CASSSGTGGSYEQFF. The CDR3 DNA reads TGCGCCAGCAGCTCAGGGACAGGGGGCAGCTATGAGCAGTTCTTC. The genes are TRBV5-1 and TRBJ2-1; 12 nucleotides match TRBD1. Germline V gene data show CDR1 as SGHRS and CDR2 as YFSETQ. After removal of 3 bases from V and 8 bases from J, the junction contained 6 bases not matched to a gene. This CDR3 region has 15 residues.

The V gene is TRBV7-2, the J gene TRBJ2-3; D is undetermined. V was shortened by 5 bases and J by 6 bases, with 6 bases between the two germline ends. The CDR3 spans 11 residues. Per germline, CDR1 SGHTA and CDR2 FQGNSA. The CDR3 nucleotides are TGTGCCAGCAGCCCCAAGGATACGCAGTATTTT. This codes for CASSPKDTQYF.

The V and J genes are TRBV14 and TRBJ1-2, with 9 bases lining up with TRBD1. J gave up 4 bases and V 4 bases, and 7 bases lay outside the gene matches. The CDR3 has 15 residues. CDR1 is SGHDN and CDR2 is FVKESK in the germline V gene. The CDR3 DNA reads as TGTGCCAGCAGCCGAGACTTGGACAGGGGCTATGGCTACACCTTC. Translation: CASSRDLDRGYGYTF.

The chain carries TRBV11-3 and TRBJ1-1; D uncertain. CDR3 size: 15 residues. Germline V CDR1 and CDR2: SGHNT, YENEEA. The V gene lost 5 bases and the J gene lost 1 base, with 14 bases spanning the gap. The CDR3 DNA reads as TGTGCCAGCAGCCCCAGTAATGGGAAGAACACTGAAGCTTTCTTT. It specifies CASSPSNGKNTEAFF.

The count of this clone is one. The chain combines TRBV6-5 with TRBJ1-1; TRBD1 agrees at 11 bases. The length of the CDR3 is 15 residues. Germline CDR1 MNHEY, CDR2 SVGAGI. J gave up 4 bases and V 2 bases, and 3 bases lay outside the gene matches. The DNA of the CDR3 is TGTGCCAGCAGTTACCAGGACAGGGGGCCCACTGAAGCTTTCTTT. Protein sequence: CASSYQDRGPTEAFF.

The gene calls are TRBV4-1 and TRBJ2-1; TRBD2 matches 8 bases. CDR3 length: 15 residues. J lost 12 bases, V lost 0 bases, and 10 bases had no gene match. Germline lookup yields CDR1 MGHRA and CDR2 YSYEKL. Here the CDR3 DNA reads TGCGCCAGCAGCCAAGATGGAACTAGCGGCCAACGGCAGTTCTTC. This encodes CASSQDGTSGQRQFF.

The V call is TRBV2, the J call TRBJ2-2, with TRBD1 as a possible D gene (5 bases). Trimming removed 6 bases at V and 1 base at J, with 9 bases between. This CDR3 is 14 amino acids long. Looked up from germline, CDR1 is SNHLY and CDR2 is FYNNEI. The chain's CDR3 is CASSNDRNTGELFF. CDR3 in DNA: TGTGCCAGCAGCAACGACAGGAACACCGGGGAGCTGTTTTTT. The variable domain in full, completed from reference TRBV2 and TRBJ2-2, reads EPEVTQTPSHQVTQMGQEVILRCVPISNHLYFYWYRQILGQKVEFLVSFYNNEISEKSEIFDDQFSVERPDGSNFTLKIRSTKLEDSAMYFCASSNDRNTGELFFGEGSRLTVL.

CDR3 sequence (DNA): TGTGCCAGCAGTCCCTCCAGCGGGAGGAACAATGAGCAGTTCTTC. It specifies CASSPSSGRNNEQFF. The V gene is TRBV27, the J gene TRBJ2-1; 9 nucleotides line up with TRBD2. The CDR3 runs to 15 residues. J gave up 5 bases and V 5 bases, and 7 bases lay outside the gene matches. Germline V gene lookup returns CDR1 MNHEY and CDR2 SMNVEV (reference sequence).

Of note for this clone: Different DNA sequences within this sample yield the same CDR3. The genes are TRBV4-3 and TRBJ2-3; the D is unclear. The CDR3 is 14 residues long. Germline loops: CDR1 LGHNA, CDR2 YSLEER. Trimming stripped 4 bases from V and 4 bases from J, with 12 bases between. The CDR3 loop reads CASSLGQAPDTQYF. The CDR3 region has the DNA TGCGCCAGCAGCCTAGGCCAGGCTCCAGATACGCAGTATTTT.

The chain combines TRBV5-1 with TRBJ1-6, with TRBD1 matching 7 bases. Germline V gene data show CDR1 as SGHRS and CDR2 as YFSETQ. After removal of 0 bases from V and 14 bases from J, the junction contained 14 bases not matched to a gene. The CDR3 covers 16 residues. CDR3 in amino acids: CASSLGDSDPPLSLHF. The DNA for the CDR3 is TGCGCCAGCAGCTTGGGGGACAGCGACCCGCCCTTGTCCCTCCACTTT.

Concerning this clone itself: This specimen includes other DNA sequences encoding the same CDR3. The rearrangement links TRBV28 to TRBJ2-7; D unclear. Per germline, CDR1 MDHEN and CDR2 SYDVKM. V lost 2 bases to trimming and J lost 7 bases, with 6 bases between them. CDR3 length: 11 residues. The DNA of the CDR3 is TGTGCCAGCAGTTTAGATGGAGAGCAGTACTTC. This sequence encodes CASSLDGEQYF.

The chain carries TRBV30 and TRBJ1-1, with a possible D match to TRBD1 (5 bases). Germline CDR1 reads GTSNPN; CDR2 reads SVGIG (reference sequence). Trimming cost V 4 bases and J 4 bases, with 13 bases left between them. This CDR3 has 13 residues. The DNA of the CDR3 is TGTGCCTGGACGGGGGGGTGGGCCACTGAAGCTTTCTTT. Protein product: CAWTGGWATEAFF.